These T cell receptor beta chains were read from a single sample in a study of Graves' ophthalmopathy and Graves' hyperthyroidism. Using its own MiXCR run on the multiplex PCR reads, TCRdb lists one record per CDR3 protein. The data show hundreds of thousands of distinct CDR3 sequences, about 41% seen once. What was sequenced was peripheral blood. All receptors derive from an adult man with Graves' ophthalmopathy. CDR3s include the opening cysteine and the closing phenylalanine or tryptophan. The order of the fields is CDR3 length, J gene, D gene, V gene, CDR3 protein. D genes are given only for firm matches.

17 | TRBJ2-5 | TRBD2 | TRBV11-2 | CASSLETLAGNQETQYF
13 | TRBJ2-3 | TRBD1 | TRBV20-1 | CSASGQGEDTQYF
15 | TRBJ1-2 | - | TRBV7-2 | CASSLTGTESYGYTF
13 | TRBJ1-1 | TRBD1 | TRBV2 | CASRNRGFTEAFF
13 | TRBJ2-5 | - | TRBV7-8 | CASSPLGRATQYF
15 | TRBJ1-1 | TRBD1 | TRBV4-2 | CASSLTDRGNTEAFF
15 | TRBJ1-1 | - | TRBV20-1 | CSARTPGPATTEAFF
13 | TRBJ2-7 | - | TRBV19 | CASSMGGLREQYF
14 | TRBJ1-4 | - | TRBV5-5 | CASSLGTGDGKLFF
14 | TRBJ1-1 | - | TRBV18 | CASSPGRKKAEAFF
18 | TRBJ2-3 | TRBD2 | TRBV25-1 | CASSEYGLAGTSTDTQYF
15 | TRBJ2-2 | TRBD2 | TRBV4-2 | CASSQHGGATGELFF
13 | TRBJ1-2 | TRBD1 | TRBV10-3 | CASRTGDAYGYTF
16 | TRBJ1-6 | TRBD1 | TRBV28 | CAISHEGQGWHSPLHF
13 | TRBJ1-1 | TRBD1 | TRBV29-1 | CSARHRGSTGELF
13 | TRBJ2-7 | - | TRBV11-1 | CASSYPGDYEQYF
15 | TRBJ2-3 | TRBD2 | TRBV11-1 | CASSPILAGADTQYF
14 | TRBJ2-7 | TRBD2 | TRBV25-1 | CASRELAGAHEQYF
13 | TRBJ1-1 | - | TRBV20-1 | CSADGPMNTEAFF
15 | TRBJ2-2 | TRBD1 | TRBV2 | CASSEQGANTGELFF
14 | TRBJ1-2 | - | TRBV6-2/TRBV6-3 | CASSTGTADYGYTF
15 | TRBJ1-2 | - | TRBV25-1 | CASSAPAGGNYGYTF
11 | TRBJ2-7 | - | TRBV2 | CASGNSYEQYF
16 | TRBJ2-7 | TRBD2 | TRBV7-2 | CASSLVVAGGSYEQYF
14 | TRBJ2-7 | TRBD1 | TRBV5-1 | CASSADRDRYEQYF
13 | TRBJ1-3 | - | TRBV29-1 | CSVEGGRGNTIYF
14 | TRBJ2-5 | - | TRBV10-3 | CASSPITDQETQYF
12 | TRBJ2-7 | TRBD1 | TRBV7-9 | CASSLTGGEQYF
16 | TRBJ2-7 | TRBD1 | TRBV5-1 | CASSLGDRGPSYEQYF
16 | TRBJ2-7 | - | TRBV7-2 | CASSLALGRSTYEQYF
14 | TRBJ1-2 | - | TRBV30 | CAWNPGDGTGGYTF